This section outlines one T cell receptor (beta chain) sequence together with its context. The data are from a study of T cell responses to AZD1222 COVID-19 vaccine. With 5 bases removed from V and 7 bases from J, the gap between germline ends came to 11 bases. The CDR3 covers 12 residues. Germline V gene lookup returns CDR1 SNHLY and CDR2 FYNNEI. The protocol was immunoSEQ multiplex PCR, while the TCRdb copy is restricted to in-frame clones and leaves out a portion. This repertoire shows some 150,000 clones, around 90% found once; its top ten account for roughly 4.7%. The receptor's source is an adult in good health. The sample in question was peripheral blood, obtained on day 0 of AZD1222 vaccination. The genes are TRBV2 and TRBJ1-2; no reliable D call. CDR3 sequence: CASSNGVGGYTF. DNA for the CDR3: TGTGCCAGCAGTAACGGGGTTGGTGGCTACACCTTC. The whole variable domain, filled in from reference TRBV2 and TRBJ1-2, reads EPEVTQTPSHQVTQMGQEVILRCVPISNHLYFYWYRQILGQKVEFLVSFYNNEISEKSEIFDDQFSVERPDGSNFTLKIRSTKLEDSAMYFCASSNGVGGYTFGSGTRLTVV.